These T cell receptor beta chains were read from a single sample in a study of blood T cells in healthy people across ages. TCRdb reprocessed the 5' RACE reads with MiXCR, giving one entry per CDR3 protein. The data hold 800,000 to 950,000 distinct CDR3 sequences, with around 36% observed a single time. The source material was blood. These receptors all come from a man younger than 35 in good health. The CDR3 runs from the conserved cysteine through the conserved F or W. Each record gives: clone size, D gene, V gene, CDR3 length, J gene, CDR3 DNA, CDR3 protein. A D gene is named only where the DNA matches it firmly. The size field is filled for only some rows; it gives once, few, many or a size class.

>.|.|TRBV20-1|14|TRBJ2-7
TGCAGTGCTGTATCCCACCGAGCCTCCTACGAGCAGTACTTC
CSAVSHRASYEQYF
>few|TRBD1|TRBV6-6|16|TRBJ1-5
TGTGCCAGCAGCCGGGACAGTGGCTCTAGCAATCAGCCCCAGCATTTT
CASSRDSGSSNQPQHF
>.|.|TRBV5-1|15|TRBJ1-1
TGCGCCAGCAGCTCCCCCGGGGGAGAGAACACTGAAGCTTTCTTT
CASSSPGGENTEAFF
>.|TRBD1|TRBV7-9|15|TRBJ1-2
TGTGCCAGCAGCCCAGGGACAGGGGGCGAATATGGCTACACCTTC
CASSPGTGGEYGYTF
>few|.|TRBV7-2|14|TRBJ2-5
TGTGCCAGCAGCGTAGTTTCCCGGGAAGAGACCCAGTACTTC
CASSVVSREETQYF
>.|.|TRBV4-3|13|TRBJ2-1
TGCGCCAGCAGCCAGGACCAATACAATGAGCAGTTCTTC
CASSQDQYNEQFF
>.|TRBD1|TRBV6-1|15|TRBJ1-2
TGTGCCTGCAGCCTCGGCGGGACAGCGATTTATGGCTACACCTTC
CACSLGGTAIYGYTF
>.|.|TRBV18|15|TRBJ2-3
TGTGCCAGCTCACCACGGTCTACCCGCACAGATACGCAGTATTTT
CASSPRSTRTDTQYF
>few|.|TRBV7-8|12|TRBJ1-1
TGTGCCAGCAGCCAAGGAGCCGTAGAGGCTTTCTTT
CASSQGAVEAFF
>.|.|TRBV2|16|TRBJ2-1
TGTGCCAGCAGTGAAGTGCTAACTGGGCCCTACAATGAGCAGTTCTTC
CASSEVLTGPYNEQFF
>few|.|TRBV7-9|16|TRBJ1-5
TGTGCCAGCAGCTTATTCTGGCAGGGAAGCAATCAGCCCCAGCATTTT
CASSLFWQGSNQPQHF
>.|TRBD2|TRBV4-1|14|TRBJ2-3
TGCGCCGGCAGCCAACCGGGGGGGACAGATACGCAGTATTTT
CAGSQPGGTDTQYF
>.|.|TRBV4-3|15|TRBJ2-3
TGCGCCAGCAGCCAAGATAAGGCGGTGGAGGATACGCAGTATTTT
CASSQDKAVEDTQYF
>few|.|TRBV9|13|TRBJ2-1
TGTGCCAGCAGCGTAGCCGGAAACAATGAGCAGTTCTTC
CASSVAGNNEQFF
>.|.|TRBV25-1|12|TRBJ2-7
TGTGCCAGCAGGGCAGGGACGTACGAGCAGTACTTC
CASRAGTYEQYF
>many|TRBD1|TRBV10-3|12|TRBJ2-7
TGTGCCGTCCGGGACAGCGACTACGAGCAGTACTTC
CAVRDSDYEQYF
>few|TRBD2|TRBV20-1|17|TRBJ2-1
TGCAGTGCTAGGATAATCCTCGTGGCGGGGGGAGACAATGAGCAGTTCTTC
CSARIILVAGGDNEQFF
>.|.|TRBV5-6|14|TRBJ2-3
TGTGCCAGCAACCCGGGACGGCGCACAGATACGCAGTATTTT
CASNPGRRTDTQYF
>few|.|TRBV7-9|14|TRBJ2-5
TGTGCCAGCAGCTTCTCAATTCCTGGAGAGACCCAGTACTTC
CASSFSIPGETQYF